The source of this TCR beta chain is a study of T-cell reconstitution after alpha-beta-depleted transplantation in children. Whole-study results and caveats: TCRbeta diversity was high at day 60 in some patients (a result of surviving recipient T cells and thymic progenitors). Newly produced T cells mostly provided counts and TCRbeta diversity after one year, as hyperexpanded clones declined. In patients about two months after transplant, alpha-beta T cells reportedly arose from several hundred expanded graft clones.

A TCRbeta library incorporating unique molecular identifiers was prepared. TCRdb redid the calling of the PCR reads with MiXCR, one entry per CDR3 protein. The sample records roughly 500,000 distinct CDR3 sequences, more than 9% being singletons. Germline CDR1 is LGHNA and CDR2 is YSLEER. V shed 4 bases and J shed 8 bases, with 12 bases lying between them. The CDR3 consists of 13 residues. In its sample, this clonotype was seen many times. The antigen remains unidentified. V is TRBV4-3 and J is TRBJ2-1; D may be TRBD1 (5 bases). This material consisted of PBMCs, taken before TCRalphabeta/CD19-depleted stem cell transplant. The sequence derives from a child aged 2 to 10 with inherited bone marrow failure, due to receive a stem cell transplant. As DNA, the CDR3 is TGCGCCAGCAGCCCAGGGCAGCCGTATGAGCAGTTCTTC. Translated, it gives CASSPGQPYEQFF.